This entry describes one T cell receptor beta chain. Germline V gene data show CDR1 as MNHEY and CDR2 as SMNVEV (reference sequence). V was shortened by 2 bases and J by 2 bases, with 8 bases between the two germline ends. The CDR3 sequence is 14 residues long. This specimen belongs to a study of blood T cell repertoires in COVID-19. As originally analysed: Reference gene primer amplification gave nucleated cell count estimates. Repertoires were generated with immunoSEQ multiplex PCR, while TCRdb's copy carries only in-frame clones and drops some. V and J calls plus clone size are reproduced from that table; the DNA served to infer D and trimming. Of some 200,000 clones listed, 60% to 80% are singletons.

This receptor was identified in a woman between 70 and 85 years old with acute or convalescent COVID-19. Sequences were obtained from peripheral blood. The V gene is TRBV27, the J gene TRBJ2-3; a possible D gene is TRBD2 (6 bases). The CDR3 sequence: CASSLAGNTDTQYF. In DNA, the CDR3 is TGTGCCAGCAGTTTAGCGGGGAACACAGATACGCAGTATTTT.